These 11 T cell receptor beta chains share one sample of origin, sequenced in a study of Graves' ophthalmopathy and Graves' hyperthyroidism. Using RNA transcripts, the TCR beta CDR3 regions were amplified. First-round RT-PCR used HTBI primers; second-round multiplex PCR followed. TCRdb reanalysed the multiplex PCR reads using MiXCR and keeps one entry per CDR3 protein. The sample contains over 150,000 distinct CDR3 sequences, roughly 37% of which appear only once. Source material: peripheral blood. These receptors all come from a woman aged 40-49 years with Graves' ophthalmopathy.

This clonotype was seen repeatedly, ten times or more. The chain is built from TRBV28 and TRBJ2-2, with TRBD2 matching over 8 bases. CDR1 is MDHEN and CDR2 is SYDVKM in the germline V gene. The CDR3 totals 14 residues. V was clipped by 6 bases and J by 5 bases; unmatched bases: 5. The CDR3, as DNA: TGTGCCAGCAGCCAGACTAGCGCTACCGGGGAGCTGTTTTTT. This gives the protein CASSQTSATGELFF.

The gene calls are TRBV6-5 and TRBJ1-3, with D uncertain. CDR1 MNHEY and CDR2 SVGAGI come from the germline V gene. Trimming removed 4 bases at V and 0 bases at J, with 10 bases between. The CDR3 totals 15 residues. CDR3 bases: TGTGCCAGCAGTTCGACACTGGACTCTGGAAACACCATATATTTT. This encodes CASSSTLDSGNTIYF.

There are a few counts of this clonotype. V and J are TRBV6-1 and TRBJ2-5, with 7 bases identical to TRBD1. Germline assignment: CDR1 MNHNS and CDR2 SASEGT. CDR3 size: 13 residues. The V segment lost 2 bases and the J segment 5 bases; nucleotides outside the gene matches: 2. The CDR3: CASSETQGETQYF. The CDR3 nucleotides read TGTGCCAGCAGTGAAACACAGGGGGAGACCCAGTACTTC.

Ten or more counts support this clonotype. The J gene is TRBJ2-7, the V gene TRBV28, with 8 bases aligning to TRBD2. Germline CDR1 reads MDHEN; CDR2 reads SYDVKM. The J segment lost 3 bases and the V segment lost 6 bases, leaving 13 bases of the junction unmatched. The CDR3 is 16 amino acids. The CDR3 region has the DNA TGTGCCAGCAGCTCCCAAAGCGGGAGTGGGCTCTACGAGCAGTACTTC. Protein: CASSSQSGSGLYEQYF. Variable domain in full (rest from reference TRBV28 and TRBJ2-7): DVKVTQSSRYLVKRTGEKVFLECVQDMDHENMFWYRQDPGLGLRLIYFSYDVKMKEKGDIPEGYSVSREKKERFSLILESASTNQTSMYLCASSSQSGSGLYEQYFGPGTRLTVT.

This clonotype has just one count. V is TRBV15 and J is TRBJ2-5; D ambiguous. This CDR3 is 15 amino acids long. V was cut by 1 base and J by 0 bases, with 9 bases left in between. From germline, CDR1 is LNHNV and CDR2 YYDKDF (reference sequence). The chain's CDR3 is CATSRGSGDQETQYF. DNA for the CDR3: TGTGCCACCAGCAGAGGCAGTGGCGACCAAGAGACCCAGTACTTC.

This clonotype was counted ten times or more. The gene calls are TRBV29-1 and TRBJ2-7; D is perhaps TRBD1 (5 bases). V was cut by 5 bases and J by 2 bases, with 16 bases left in between. CDR3 size: 14 residues. Germline loops: CDR1 SQVTM, CDR2 ANQGSEA. The DNA for the CDR3 is TGCAGCGTTAGCCTGACAGAAAAAGCCTACGAGCAGTACTTC. Its translation: CSVSLTEKAYEQYF.

The V and J genes are TRBV6-1 and TRBJ1-2; TRBD1 might be the D (5 bases). V was clipped by 7 bases and J by 3 bases, with 12 bases between them. Germline values: CDR1 MNHNS, CDR2 SASEGT. This CDR3 comprises 13 residues. CDR3 residues: CASTNPGYYGYTF. The CDR3 DNA is TGTGCCAGCACCAACCCAGGGTACTATGGCTACACCTTC.

This clonotype was picked up many times. The rearrangement uses TRBV7-2 and TRBJ2-3; the match to TRBD2 covers 8 bases. V trimming: 5 bases; J trimming: 0 bases; junction bases outside the gene matches: 4. Looked up from germline, CDR1 is SGHTA and CDR2 is FQGNSA. The CDR3 runs 15 residues. The CDR3 nucleotides read TGTGCCAGCAGCAATAGCGGGACTAGCACAGATACGCAGTATTTT. Encoded protein: CASSNSGTSTDTQYF.

The CDR3 sequence: CASSWGKSYGYTF. DNA for the CDR3: TGTGCCAGCAGTTGGGGCAAATCCTATGGCTACACCTTC. This chain joins TRBV6-5 and TRBJ1-2; tentatively, D is TRBD1 (5 bases). CDR3 size: 13 residues. In germline, CDR1 is MNHEY, CDR2 SVGAGI. V dropped 4 bases and J dropped 4 bases, with 10 bases sitting between them.

The chain combines TRBV12-3 or TRBV12-4 with TRBJ2-7; TRBD1 is a possible D gene (5 bases). V was pared by 5 bases and J by 6 bases, with 17 bases between. This CDR3 region has 14 residues. The CDR3 nucleotides read TGTGCCAGCAGTCCCAACAGGAACCTTGGCGAGCAGTACTTC. This encodes CASSPNRNLGEQYF.

V and J are TRBV6-2 or TRBV6-3 and TRBJ1-2, with D possibly TRBD1 on 6 matching bases. Trimming shortened V by 6 bases and J by 10 bases, and 21 bases separated the two germline ends. Germline CDR1 reads MNHEY; CDR2 reads SVGEGT. The CDR3 covers 14 residues. For the CDR3, the DNA is TGTGCCAGCAGACCCGGGGCAGGGGAAGGGGTCTACACCTTC. This codes for CASRPGAGEGVYTF.